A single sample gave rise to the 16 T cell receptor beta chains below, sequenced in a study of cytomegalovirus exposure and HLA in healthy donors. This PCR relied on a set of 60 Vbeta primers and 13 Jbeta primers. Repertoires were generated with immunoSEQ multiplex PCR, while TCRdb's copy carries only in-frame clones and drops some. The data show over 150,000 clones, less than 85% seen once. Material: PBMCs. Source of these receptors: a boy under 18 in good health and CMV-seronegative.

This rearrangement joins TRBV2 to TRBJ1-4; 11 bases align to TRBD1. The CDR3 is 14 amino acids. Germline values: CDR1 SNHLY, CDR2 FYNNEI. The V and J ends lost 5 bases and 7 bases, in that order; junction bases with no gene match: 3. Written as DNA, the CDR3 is TGTGCCAGCAGTCGGGACAGGGGGACTGAAAAACTGTTTTTT. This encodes CASSRDRGTEKLFF.

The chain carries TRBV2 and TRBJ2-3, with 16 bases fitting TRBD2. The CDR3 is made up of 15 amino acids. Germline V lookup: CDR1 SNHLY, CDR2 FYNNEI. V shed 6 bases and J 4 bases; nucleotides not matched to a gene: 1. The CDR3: CASRGLAGGADTQYF. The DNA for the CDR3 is TGTGCCAGCAGGGGACTAGCGGGGGGGGCAGATACGCAGTATTTT.

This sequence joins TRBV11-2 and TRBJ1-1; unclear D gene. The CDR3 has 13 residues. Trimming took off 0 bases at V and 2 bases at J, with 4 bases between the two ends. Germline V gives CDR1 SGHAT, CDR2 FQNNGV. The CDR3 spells CASSLDINTEAFF. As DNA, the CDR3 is TGTGCCAGCAGCTTAGATATAAACACTGAAGCTTTCTTT.

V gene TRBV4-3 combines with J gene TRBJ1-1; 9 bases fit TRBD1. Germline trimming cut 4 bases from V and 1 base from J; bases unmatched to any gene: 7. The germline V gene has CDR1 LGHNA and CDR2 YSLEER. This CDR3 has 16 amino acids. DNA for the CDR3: TGCGCCAGCAGCCCCCAACAGGGGGCGGCGAACACTGAAGCTTTCTTT. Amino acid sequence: CASSPQQGAANTEAFF.

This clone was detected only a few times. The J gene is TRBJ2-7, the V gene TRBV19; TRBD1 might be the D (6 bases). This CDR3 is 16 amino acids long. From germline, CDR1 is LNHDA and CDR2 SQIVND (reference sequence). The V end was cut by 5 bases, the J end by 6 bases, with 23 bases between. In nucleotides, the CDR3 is TGTGCCAGTAGTCTTTTTAGTGGACAGCCGGGTTCCGAGCAGTACTTC. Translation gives CASSLFSGQPGSEQYF.

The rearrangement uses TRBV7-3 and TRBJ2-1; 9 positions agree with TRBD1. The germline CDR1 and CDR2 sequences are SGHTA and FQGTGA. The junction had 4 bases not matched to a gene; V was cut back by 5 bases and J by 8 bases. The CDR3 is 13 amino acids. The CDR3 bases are TGTGCCAGCAGCACTGGACAGGGGTATGAGCAGTTCTTC. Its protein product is CASSTGQGYEQFF.

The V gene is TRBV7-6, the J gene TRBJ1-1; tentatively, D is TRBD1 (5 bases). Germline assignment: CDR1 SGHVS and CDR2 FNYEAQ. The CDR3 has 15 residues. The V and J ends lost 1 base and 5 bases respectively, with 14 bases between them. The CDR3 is CASSLGSGVGTEAFF. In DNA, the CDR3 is TGTGCCAGCAGCTTAGGATCGGGGGTGGGGACTGAAGCTTTCTTT.

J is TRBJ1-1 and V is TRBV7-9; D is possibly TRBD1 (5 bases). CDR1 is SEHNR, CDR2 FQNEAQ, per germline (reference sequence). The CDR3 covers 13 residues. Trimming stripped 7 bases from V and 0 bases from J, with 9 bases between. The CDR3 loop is CASNSGMNTEAFF. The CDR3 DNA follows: TGTGCCAGCAACTCAGGGATGAACACTGAAGCTTTCTTT.

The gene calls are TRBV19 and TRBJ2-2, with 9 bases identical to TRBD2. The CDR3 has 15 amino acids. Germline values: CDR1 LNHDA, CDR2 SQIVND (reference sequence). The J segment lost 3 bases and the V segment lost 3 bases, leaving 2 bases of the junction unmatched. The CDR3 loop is CASSMGLAYTGELFF. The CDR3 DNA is TGTGCCAGTAGTATGGGACTAGCCTACACCGGGGAGCTGTTTTTT.

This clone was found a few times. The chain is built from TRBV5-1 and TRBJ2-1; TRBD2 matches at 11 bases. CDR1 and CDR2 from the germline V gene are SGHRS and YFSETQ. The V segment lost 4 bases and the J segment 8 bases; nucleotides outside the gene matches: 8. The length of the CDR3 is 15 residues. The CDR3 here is CASSLGLAEFDEQFF. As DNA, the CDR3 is TGCGCCAGCAGCCTGGGACTAGCGGAATTCGATGAGCAGTTCTTC.

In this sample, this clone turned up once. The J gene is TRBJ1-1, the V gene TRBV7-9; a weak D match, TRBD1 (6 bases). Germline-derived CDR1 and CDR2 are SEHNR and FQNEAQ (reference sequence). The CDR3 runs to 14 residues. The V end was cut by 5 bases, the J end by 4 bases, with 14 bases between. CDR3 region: CASSIDRRGTEAFF. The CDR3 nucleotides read TGTGCCAGCAGCATAGACAGGCGGGGCACTGAAGCTTTCTTT.

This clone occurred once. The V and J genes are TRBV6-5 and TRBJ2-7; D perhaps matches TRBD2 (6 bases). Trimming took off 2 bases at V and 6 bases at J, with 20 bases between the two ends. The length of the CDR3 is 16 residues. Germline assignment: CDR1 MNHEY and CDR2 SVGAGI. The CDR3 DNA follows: TGTGCCAGCAGTTACCTGGCCGGGCCCGGGGGATCCGAGCAGTACTTC. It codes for CASSYLAGPGGSEQYF.

CDR3 sequence reads: CATSRDSGIYEQYF. The DNA for the CDR3 is TGTGCCACCAGCAGAGACAGCGGAATCTACGAGCAGTACTTC. The rearrangement uses TRBV15 and TRBJ2-7; maybe TRBD2 (5 bases). This CDR3 region has 14 residues. V shed 0 bases and J shed 3 bases, with 9 bases lying between them. Germline-derived CDR1 and CDR2 are LNHNV and YYDKDF (reference sequence).

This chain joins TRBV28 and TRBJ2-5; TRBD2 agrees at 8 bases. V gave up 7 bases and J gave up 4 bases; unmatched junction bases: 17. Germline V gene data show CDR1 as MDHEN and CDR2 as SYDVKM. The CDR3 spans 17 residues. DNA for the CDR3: TGTGCCAGCACCATGGTGGACGGGAGGGCCCGGGGAGAGACCCAGTACTTC. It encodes CASTMVDGRARGETQYF.

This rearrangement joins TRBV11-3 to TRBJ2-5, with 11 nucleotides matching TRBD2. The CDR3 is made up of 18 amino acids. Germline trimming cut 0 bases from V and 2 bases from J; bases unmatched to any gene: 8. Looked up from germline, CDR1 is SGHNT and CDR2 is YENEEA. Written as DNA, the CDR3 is TGTGCCAGCAGCTTAGAGACTAGCGGGACCGTGGGGCAAGAGACCCAGTACTTC. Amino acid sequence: CASSLETSGTVGQETQYF.

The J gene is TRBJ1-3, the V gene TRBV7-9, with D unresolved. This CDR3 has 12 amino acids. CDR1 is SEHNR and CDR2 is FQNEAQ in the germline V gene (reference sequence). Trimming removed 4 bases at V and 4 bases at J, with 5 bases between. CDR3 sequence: CASSSVGNTIYF. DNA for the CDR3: TGTGCCAGCAGCTCCGTCGGAAACACCATATATTTT.